This TCR beta chain stems from a study of T cell responses to AZD1222 COVID-19 vaccine. Per germline, CDR1 LGHDT and CDR2 YNNKEL (reference sequence). V lost 5 bases and J 5 bases, leaving 24 bases between the germline ends. This CDR3 spans 17 amino acids. Remarks on this clone: Its specificity is unknown.

Findings of the study overall: Repertoire sampling occurred only after the peak T cell response. Donors were largely white British and mainly female; clonal diversity was possibly underestimated. Variant regions that are unmutated are reportedly the target of nearly half of spike-specific TCRs.

The data were produced by immunoSEQ multiplex PCR, yet TCRdb's version contains in-frame clones alone and is incomplete. The sample consists of roughly 140,000 clones, 94% of them appearing once. J is TRBJ1-2 and V is TRBV3-1 (or the pseudogene TRBV3-2); D is ambiguous. This receptor was obtained from an adult in good health. This specimen consisted of peripheral blood, obtained on day 0 of AZD1222 vaccination. The chain's CDR3 is CASSDTPGRRGEYGYTF. CDR3 DNA sequence: TGTGCCAGCAGCGATACCCCGGGAAGGCGGGGAGAGTATGGCTACACCTTC.